This TCR beta chain was identified in a study of technical replicates of blood from a few donors. Some clones are missing from TCRdb's copy, which holds only in-frame ones; the method was immunoSEQ multiplex PCR. The sample shows just under 60,000 clones, about 95% of them seen only once. Germline V gives CDR1 MGHDK, CDR2 SYGVNS. The V and J ends lost 10 bases and 7 bases respectively, with 13 bases between them. The CDR3 contains 11 residues. The receptor was derived from a human donor in good health. Some clones in this sample may be carry-over from other donors' samples. The chain joins TRBV25-1 to TRBJ2-5; D is unclear. Sequences were obtained from PBMCs. The CDR3 loop reads CAIASGVTQYF. CDR3 sequence (DNA): TGTGCCATCGCTTCAGGCGTGACCCAGTACTTC.